The clone carrying this T cell receptor beta chain came up a few times. The entry originates in a study of T cell repertoires in cytomegalovirus infection. MiXCR, applied by TCRdb to the reads, yields one record per CDR3 protein. The sample carries approximately 750,000 distinct CDR3 sequences, roughly 36% recorded once. Germline lookup yields CDR1 MGHDK and CDR2 SYGVNS. Germline trimming cut 7 bases from V and 13 bases from J; bases unmatched to any gene: 5. The CDR3 runs 11 residues. This chain uses TRBV25-1 with TRBJ1-4; 8 bases are shared with TRBD1. Sequencing was carried out using PBMCs. The origin of this receptor is a human donor in good health (CMV status not recorded). Some clones in this sample may be carry-over from other donors' samples. The CDR3 reads CASKGQGGLFF. The CDR3 DNA is TGTGCCAGCAAAGGACAGGGAGGACTGTTTTTT.